The present TCR beta chain was sequenced within a study of T cell responses to AZD1222 COVID-19 vaccine. Overall study findings and caveats: There were vaccine-associated CD4 TCRs across spike, dominant at 160-218 and 743-854. Once two AZD1222 doses were given, Spike-specific TCR breadth and depth went up. Among spike-specific TCRs, nearly half reportedly target unmutated variant regions.

Produced via immunoSEQ multiplex PCR; TCRdb's table is partial and in-frame only. The sample lists over 70,000 clones, roughly 89% occurring once. As regards this clone: Its antigen is as yet unknown.

Pooling was applied to second doses at about 4 or about 12 weeks. Trimming shortened V by 2 bases and J by 4 bases, and 4 bases separated the two germline ends. The CDR3 sequence is 12 residues long. Germline V gene lookup returns CDR1 KGHDR and CDR2 SFDVKD. This receptor was taken from an adult who received the AZD1222 COVID-19 vaccine. The chain has TRBV24-1 and TRBJ2-5; no clear D. This sample comprised peripheral blood, obtained 28 days after the second AZD1222 dose. The CDR3, as DNA: TGTGCCACCAGTGATTCAAGAGAGACCCAGTACTTC. It yields the protein CATSDSRETQYF.